This is a list of T cell receptor beta chains from one sample in a study of T cell repertoires in cytomegalovirus infection. TCRdb re-called the reads through MiXCR, storing one row per CDR3 protein. The sample carries a few hundred thousand distinct CDR3 sequences, about 26% recorded once. The sample consisted of PBMCs. The receptor source for this set is a human donor in good health (CMV status not recorded). Some clones in this sample may be carry-over from other donors' samples. CDR3s include the opening cysteine and the closing phenylalanine or tryptophan. The D gene is left open where the match is weak. Part of the rows lack a size; the others show once, few, many or a class for expanded clones.

clone size	V gene	J gene	D gene	CDR3 protein	CDR3 DNA
few	TRBV12-3/TRBV12-4	TRBJ1-2	TRBD1	CASSFPGQGYGYTF	TGTGCCAGCAGTTTCCCGGGACAGGGATATGGCTACACCTTC
few	TRBV19	TRBJ2-1	TRBD2	CASSTGTSVISYNEQFF	TGTGCCAGTAGTACCGGGACTAGCGTTATTTCCTACAATGAGCAGTTCTTC
NA	TRBV15	TRBJ2-5	NA	CATSRESWGSQYF	TGTGCCACCAGCAGAGAGAGTTGGGGCTCCCAGTACTTC
NA	TRBV2	TRBJ2-5	TRBD2	CASSAGLTEETQYF	TGTGCCAGCAGTGCGGGACTAACCGAAGAGACCCAGTACTTC
few	TRBV6-2/TRBV6-3	TRBJ2-7	TRBD2	CASSRAGGPSREQYF	TGTGCCAGCAGTAGAGCGGGAGGGCCCTCTCGGGAGCAGTACTTC
few	TRBV6-5	TRBJ2-1	NA	CASSYSGGAAQLIYNEQFF	TGTGCCAGCAGTTACTCTGGGGGGGCAGCCCAACTAATATACAATGAGCAGTTCTTC
NA	TRBV2	TRBJ2-3	NA	CASSEAEHTDTQYF	TGTGCCAGCAGTGAAGCGGAACACACAGATACGCAGTATTTT
NA	TRBV7-8	TRBJ1-2	TRBD1	CASSLVRGTGVSYGYTF	TGTGCCAGCAGCTTAGTTCGTGGGACAGGGGTGTCCTATGGCTACACCTTC
few	TRBV7-3	TRBJ1-3	TRBD1	CASSPQPPGTAGNTIYF	TGTGCCAGCAGCCCCCAGCCCCCCGGGACAGCTGGAAACACCATATATTTT
few	TRBV10-3	TRBJ2-1	NA	CAISDQPGRVSEQFF	TGTGCCATCAGTGACCAACCCGGGAGAGTTTCGGAGCAGTTCTTC
once	TRBV5-1	TRBJ2-3	TRBD2	CASSRAGGSTDTQYF	TGCGCCAGCAGCCGAGCGGGAGGTAGCACAGATACGCAGTATTTT
NA	TRBV20-1	TRBJ2-3	TRBD2	CSARDGLAGSPDTQYF	TGCAGTGCTAGAGATGGGCTAGCGGGATCCCCAGATACGCAGTATTTT
few	TRBV7-9	TRBJ2-1	NA	CASIQLGEGDEQFF	TGTGCCAGCATCCAATTGGGGGAGGGGGATGAGCAGTTCTTC
few	TRBV7-2	TRBJ2-3	NA	CASSLELSDTQYF	TGTGCCAGCAGCTTGGAGTTGTCGGATACGCAGTATTTT
once	TRBV5-6	TRBJ2-1	TRBD2	CASSKTSEGTEQFF	TGTGCCAGCAGTAAGACTAGCGAGGGAACTGAGCAGTTCTTC
NA	TRBV12-3/TRBV12-4	TRBJ2-2	NA	CASSPGTGGELFF	TGTGCCAGCAGTCCGGGAACTGGCGGGGAGCTGTTTTTT
few	TRBV28	TRBJ2-2	NA	CASSSERLNTGELFF	TGTGCCAGCAGTTCAGAACGATTGAACACCGGGGAGCTGTTTTTT
NA	TRBV4-1	TRBJ1-1	NA	CASSPPLYRKGGTEAFF	TGCGCCAGCAGCCCTCCCTTGTACCGGAAGGGGGGGACTGAAGCTTTCTTT
NA	TRBV28	TRBJ2-1	TRBD2	CASSWTRRFYEQFF	TGTGCCAGCAGTTGGACTAGAAGGTTCTATGAGCAGTTCTTC
NA	TRBV5-1	TRBJ1-6	TRBD1	CASSSYRGDSPLHF	TGCGCCAGCAGCTCCTACAGGGGGGATTCACCCCTCCACTTT
many	TRBV7-8	TRBJ1-6	NA	CASRTRGGSYNSPLHF	TGTGCCAGCAGGACGAGAGGGGGTTCCTATAATTCACCCCTCCACTTT
many	TRBV7-2	TRBJ1-1	NA	CASSLSGGTTEAFF	TGTGCCAGCAGCCTGTCTGGGGGTACCACTGAAGCTTTCTTT
NA	TRBV12-3/TRBV12-4	TRBJ2-3	NA	CASSIRPGLEGPDTQYF	TGTGCCAGCAGCATACGACCGGGACTTGAGGGACCAGATACGCAGTATTTT
few	TRBV20-1	TRBJ1-1	NA	CSASRDTNTEAFF	TGCAGTGCTAGTCGGGACACGAACACTGAAGCTTTCTTT
NA	TRBV15	TRBJ2-5	TRBD1	CATSRPTGQGMETQYF	TGTGCCACCAGCAGACCGACCGGACAGGGTATGGAGACCCAGTACTTC
NA	TRBV12-3/TRBV12-4	TRBJ2-7	NA	CASSPRAAVGIYEQYF	TGTGCCAGCAGTCCCCGGGCCGCCGTAGGGATCTACGAGCAGTACTTC
many	TRBV7-2	TRBJ2-3	NA	CASSPHRDTQYF	TGTGCCAGCAGCCCACACAGAGATACGCAGTATTTT
NA	TRBV29-1	TRBJ2-2	NA	CSVAAVNTGELFF	TGCAGCGTTGCTGCGGTGAACACCGGGGAGCTGTTTTTT
NA	TRBV5-1	TRBJ1-6	NA	CASSLRAVNSPLHF	TGCGCCAGCAGCTTGCGGGCGGTCAATTCACCCCTCCACTTT
NA	TRBV7-7	TRBJ2-3	NA	CASSLEVGLRTDTQYF	TGTGCTAGCAGCTTAGAAGTGGGATTGAGGACAGATACGCAGTATTTT
NA	TRBV20-1	TRBJ2-3	NA	CSAPLFSTDTQYF	TGCAGTGCTCCCCTATTTAGCACAGATACGCAGTATTTT
NA	TRBV5-6	TRBJ1-2	TRBD1	CASSLFSGTGGSYGYTF	TGTGCCAGCAGCTTATTCTCCGGGACAGGGGGCAGCTATGGCTACACCTTC
NA	TRBV11-3	TRBJ2-5	TRBD1	CASSQGRRTGGEETQYF	TGTGCCAGCAGCCAGGGCCGGAGGACAGGGGGGGAAGAGACCCAGTACTTC
NA	TRBV29-1	TRBJ2-2	TRBD2	CSVEVLAGGELFF	TGCAGCGTTGAGGTCCTAGCGGGAGGAGAGCTGTTTTTT
few	TRBV29-1	TRBJ2-5	TRBD1	CSVGTGQETQYF	TGCAGCGTTGGGACAGGGCAAGAGACCCAGTACTTC
NA	TRBV4-1	TRBJ2-7	NA	CASSPERGSTYEQYF	TGCGCCAGCAGCCCGGAAAGGGGCAGCACCTACGAGCAGTACTTC
once	TRBV18	TRBJ1-4	NA	CASSTPGSGGEKLFF	TGTGCCAGCTCAACACCCGGCTCTGGGGGTGAAAAACTGTTTTTT
many	TRBV7-2	TRBJ2-5	TRBD1	CASSRGQGAETQYF	TGTGCCAGCAGCCGGGGACAGGGGGCGGAGACCCAGTACTTC
NA	TRBV7-9	TRBJ2-2	NA	CAQTGRRGTGTGELFF	TGTGCCCAGACGGGAAGGAGGGGCACGGGCACCGGGGAGCTGTTTTTT
NA	TRBV19	TRBJ2-3	NA	CASNPTSSADTQYF	TGTGCCAGTAACCCAACTAGTAGCGCAGATACGCAGTATTTT
many	TRBV7-2	TRBJ1-1	NA	CASSLAYTSEAFF	TGTGCCAGCAGCTTAGCGTACACCTCTGAAGCTTTCTTT
NA	TRBV4-1	TRBJ2-7	NA	CASSQDQGTDYEQYF	TGCGCCAGCAGCCAAGATCAGGGGACGGACTACGAGCAGTACTTC
many	TRBV7-6	TRBJ1-2	NA	CASTMNLGFNGYTF	TGTGCCAGCACCATGAATCTGGGGTTTAATGGCTACACCTTC
few	TRBV7-8	TRBJ1-1	NA	CASSTRAGTDNTEAFF	TGTGCCAGCAGCACGCGAGCCGGGACCGATAACACTGAAGCTTTCTTT
few	TRBV7-2	TRBJ1-4	NA	CASSLGLGTWGEKLFF	TGTGCCAGCAGCTTAGGTTTAGGTACCTGGGGCGAAAAACTGTTTTTT
few	TRBV7-9	TRBJ2-2	NA	CASSLALLPGELFF	TGTGCCAGCAGCTTAGCTCTCCTACCCGGGGAGCTGTTTTTT